One and the same sample provided the 17 T cell receptor beta chains below, sequenced in a study of molecular identifiers for immune sequencing clone quantification. TCRdb itself ran the PCR reads through MiXCR, one entry per CDR3 protein. The sample has 55,000 to 75,000 distinct CDR3 sequences; approximately 17% are singletons. Sequenced input: naive CD8+ T cells from blood, with Jurkat cell RNA spiked in. Sample subset: FACS-sorted CD8+CD4-CCR7+CD45RA+ naive T cells. These receptor sequences come from a human donor in good health. Some libraries in this study had Jurkat cell RNA spiked in.

Concerning this clonotype: Possible read error: a much larger clone is one base away. This rearrangement joins TRBV30 to TRBJ1-2, with D possibly TRBD1 on 5 matching bases. The CDR3 has 12 residues. With 5 bases removed from V and 5 bases from J, the gap between germline ends came to 12 bases. In germline, CDR1 is GTSNPN, CDR2 SVGIG (reference sequence). DNA of the CDR3: TGTGCCTGGGGTGCCGGGGGGTATGGCTACACCTTC. Translation: CAWGAGGYGYTF.

Concerning this clonotype itself: A read error may explain this, as a much larger clone is one base away. The CDR3 sequence is CASRPAGQGHEQYF. The CDR3 nucleotides are TGTGCCAGCAGACCCGCGGGACAGGGACACGAGCAGTACTTC. The chain employs TRBV11-2 and TRBJ2-7, with 9 bases lining up with TRBD1. Germline CDR1 is SGHAT and CDR2 is FQNNGV. The CDR3 sequence is 14 residues long. After removal of 6 bases from V and 5 bases from J, the junction contained 8 bases not matched to a gene. The full variable domain, its missing parts supplied by reference TRBV11-2 and TRBJ2-7, is EAGVAQSPRYKIIEKRQSVAFWCNPISGHATLYWYQQILGQGPKLLIQFQNNGVVDDSQLPKDRFSAERLKGVDSTLKIQPAKLEDSAVYLCASRPAGQGHEQYFGPGTRLTVT.

To note about this clonotype: A single base separates this from a much larger clone, so it may be a read error. This chain uses TRBV28 with TRBJ2-7, with D possibly TRBD2 on 5 matching bases. Deletions cut 5 bases from V and 2 bases from J, with 10 bases between. Per germline, CDR1 MDHEN and CDR2 SYDVKM. The CDR3 is 13 residues long. CDR3: CASSPGLTYEQYF. CDR3 coding DNA: TGTGCCAGCAGTCCCGGACTGACCTACGAGCAGTACTTC.

About this clonotype itself: Its ends do not fully match the called genes, so a read error is possible. V usage is TRBV6-2 or TRBV6-3 and J usage is TRBJ2-1; D gene unclear. Germline V lookup: CDR1 MNHEY, CDR2 SVGEGT. CDR3 length: 14 residues. CDR3 in DNA: TGTGCCAGCAGCCCCACCCTCTCCTACAATGAGCAGCTCTTC. Translating gives CASSPTLSYNEQLF.

The chain recombines TRBV11-3 with TRBJ2-7; a weak D match, TRBD2 (5 bases). Germline values: CDR1 SGHNT, CDR2 YENEEA. The CDR3 contains 14 residues. V lost 4 bases, J lost 5 bases, and 15 bases lay in between. In nucleotides, the CDR3 is TGTGCCAGCAGCTATATCGCGGGTTACGACGAGCAGTACTTC. This gives the protein CASSYIAGYDEQYF.

This clonotype was found many times. The chain carries TRBV11-2 and TRBJ2-3, with 14 bases lining up with TRBD2. Germline trimming cut 3 bases from V and 4 bases from J; bases unmatched to any gene: 3. This CDR3 has 16 amino acids. Germline loops: CDR1 SGHAT, CDR2 FQNNGV. The CDR3 nucleotides are TGTGCCAGCAGCTTGGGACTAGCGGGAGAGGCAGATACGCAGTATTTT. Encoded protein: CASSLGLAGEADTQYF. Combining the CDR3 with reference TRBV11-2 and TRBJ2-3 gives the whole variable domain EAGVAQSPRYKIIEKRQSVAFWCNPISGHATLYWYQQILGQGPKLLIQFQNNGVVDDSQLPKDRFSAERLKGVDSTLKIQPAKLEDSAVYLCASSLGLAGEADTQYFGPGTRLTVL.

This clonotype was seen at least ten times. The chain has TRBV4-2 and TRBJ2-5; 14 bases match TRBD2. CDR3 size: 17 residues. Looked up from germline, CDR1 is LGHNA and CDR2 is YNFKEQ. After removal of 5 bases from V and 5 bases from J, the junction contained 10 bases not matched to a gene. This CDR3 is CASSDLGLAGVWETQYF. The CDR3 DNA is TGTGCCAGCAGCGACCTGGGACTAGCGGGAGTGTGGGAGACCCAGTACTTC.

In its sample, this clonotype was seen many times. This rearrangement joins TRBV20-1 to TRBJ2-7; TRBD2 agrees at 9 bases. With V trimmed by 3 bases and J by 4 bases, 7 bases remained unmatched. Germline V gene lookup returns CDR1 DFQATT and CDR2 SNEGSKA (reference sequence). This CDR3 has 14 amino acids. The CDR3, as DNA: TGCAGTGCTAGGGGGCGGGAGGGCCTTTACGAGCAGTACTTC. Its protein product is CSARGREGLYEQYF.

In its sample, this clonotype was seen many times. The rearrangement links TRBV29-1 to TRBJ2-3, with D hard to call. The length of the CDR3 is 10 residues. V was pared by 3 bases and J by 4 bases, with 2 bases between. Germline CDR1 and CDR2: SQVTM and ANQGSEA. CDR3: CSVDADTQYF. CDR3 nucleotides: TGCAGCGTTGACGCAGATACGCAGTATTTT.

This clonotype has ten or more counts. The chain joins TRBV6-1 to TRBJ1-2; 12 positions match TRBD1. CDR1 is MNHNS and CDR2 is SASEGT in the germline V gene. The CDR3 sequence is 18 residues long. V lost 2 bases, J lost 2 bases, and 9 bases stayed unmatched. CDR3 DNA sequence: TGTGCCAGCAGTGAAACCGGGACAGGGGGCGCGAAAAACTATGGCTACACCTTC. Protein sequence: CASSETGTGGAKNYGYTF.

This clonotype showed up just a few times. The V and J genes are TRBV27 and TRBJ2-1; D unresolved. V lost 8 bases to trimming and J lost 9 bases, with 17 bases between them. The CDR3 totals 13 residues. Per germline, CDR1 MNHEY and CDR2 SMNVEV (reference sequence). The CDR3 is CASSPPNHSEQFF. DNA for the CDR3: TGTGCCAGCTCGCCCCCTAACCACAGTGAGCAGTTCTTC.

Many counts were recorded for this clonotype. The chain uses TRBV20-1 and TRBJ1-6, with TRBD1 matching 8 bases. The CDR3 runs to 18 residues. V gave up 0 bases and J gave up 14 bases; unmatched junction bases: 21. Germline V gene sequence: CDR1 DFQATT, CDR2 SNEGSKA (reference sequence). CDR3 residues: CSARDRDRGPSSSVALHF. The DNA of the CDR3 is TGCAGTGCTAGAGATCGCGACAGGGGCCCCTCTTCGAGTGTGGCCCTCCACTTT.

This clonotype was counted at least ten times. The junction departs from the called germline gene at one end, perhaps through a read error. The rearrangement joins TRBV12-3 or TRBV12-4 to TRBJ2-2; possibly TRBD1 for D (5 bases). The CDR3 contains 13 residues. CDR3 region: CASRLGHPGELFF. CDR3 DNA: TGTGCCAGCAGATTAGGACATCCCGGGGAGCTGTTTTTT.

This clonotype was counted ten times or more. The rearrangement joins TRBV4-1 to TRBJ2-1, with TRBD2 identical over 8 bases. The germline gives CDR1 MGHRA, CDR2 YSYEKL. V was pared by 0 bases and J by 9 bases, with 19 bases of the junction left unmatched. The CDR3 extends over 19 amino acids. This CDR3 is CASSQDPLRTGGPGSEQFF. DNA of the CDR3: TGCGCCAGCAGCCAAGATCCTTTAAGGACGGGAGGGCCGGGTAGTGAGCAGTTCTTC.

Details on this clonotype: A single base separates this from a much larger clone, so it may be a read error. This chain uses TRBV9 with TRBJ2-7, with D maybe TRBD1 (5 bases). The CDR3 sequence is 14 residues long. CDR1 and CDR2 from the germline V gene are SGDLS and YYNGEE. Between the trimmed V and J ends, which lost 2 bases and 9 bases, there was a span of 18 bases. CDR3 region: CASSVRLGAHGQYF. CDR3 in DNA: TGTGCCAGCAGCGTGAGGCTAGGGGCCCACGGGCAGTACTTC.

This clonotype has ten or more counts. The chain uses TRBV2 and TRBJ1-2, with 7 bases aligning to TRBD1. Germline lookup yields CDR1 SNHLY and CDR2 FYNNEI. The length of the CDR3 is 13 residues. Germline trimming cut 7 bases from V and 2 bases from J; bases unmatched to any gene: 4. CDR3 bases: TGTGCCAGCACCGGGACAGTAAACTATGGCTACACCTTC. Amino acid sequence: CASTGTVNYGYTF.

This clonotype occurred many times. The chain couples TRBV6-2 or TRBV6-3 to TRBJ2-6; 8 positions agree with TRBD1. Unmatched junction bases numbered 13, after V lost 6 bases and J lost 0 bases. Germline-derived CDR1 and CDR2 are MNHEY and SVGEGT. The CDR3 spans 19 residues. The CDR3 reads CASRQMTGAFGSGANVLTF. The DNA for the CDR3 is TGTGCCAGCAGACAAATGACAGGGGCCTTCGGCTCTGGGGCCAACGTCCTGACTTTC.